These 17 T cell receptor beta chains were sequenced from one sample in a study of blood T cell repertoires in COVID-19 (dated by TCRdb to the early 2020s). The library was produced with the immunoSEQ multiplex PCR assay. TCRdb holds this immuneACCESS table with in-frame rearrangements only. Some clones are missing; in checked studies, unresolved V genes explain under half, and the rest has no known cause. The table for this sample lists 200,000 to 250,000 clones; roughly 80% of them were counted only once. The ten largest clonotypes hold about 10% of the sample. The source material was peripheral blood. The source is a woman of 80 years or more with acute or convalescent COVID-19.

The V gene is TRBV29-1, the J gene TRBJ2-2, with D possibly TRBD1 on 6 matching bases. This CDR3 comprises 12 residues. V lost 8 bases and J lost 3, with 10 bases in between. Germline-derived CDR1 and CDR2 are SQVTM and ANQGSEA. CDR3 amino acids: CSPDRYTGELFF. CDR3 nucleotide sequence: TGCAGCCCGGACAGATACACCGGGGAGCTGTTTTTT.

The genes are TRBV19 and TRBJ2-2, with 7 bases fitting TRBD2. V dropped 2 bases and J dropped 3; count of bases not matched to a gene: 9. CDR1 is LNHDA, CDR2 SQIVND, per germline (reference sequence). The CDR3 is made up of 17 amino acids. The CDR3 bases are TGTGCCAGTAGTATATTTGCGGGGGAGACCCACACCGGGGAGCTGTTTTTT. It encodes CASSIFAGETHTGELFF.

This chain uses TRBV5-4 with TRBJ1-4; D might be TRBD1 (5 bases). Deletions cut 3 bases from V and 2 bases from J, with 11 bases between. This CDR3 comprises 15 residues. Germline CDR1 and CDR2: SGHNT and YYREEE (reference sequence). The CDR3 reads CASSSLGGTNEKLFF. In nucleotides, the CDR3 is TGTGCCAGCAGCTCCTTGGGGGGTACTAATGAAAAACTGTTTTTT.

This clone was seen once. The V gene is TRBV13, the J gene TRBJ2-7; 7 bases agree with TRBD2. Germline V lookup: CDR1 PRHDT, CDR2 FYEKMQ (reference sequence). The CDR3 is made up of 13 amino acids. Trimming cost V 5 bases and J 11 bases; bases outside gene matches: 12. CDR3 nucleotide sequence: TGTGCCAGCAGCCCCAGGAGGGAGGGCGTCAAGTACTTC. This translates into CASSPRREGVKYF.

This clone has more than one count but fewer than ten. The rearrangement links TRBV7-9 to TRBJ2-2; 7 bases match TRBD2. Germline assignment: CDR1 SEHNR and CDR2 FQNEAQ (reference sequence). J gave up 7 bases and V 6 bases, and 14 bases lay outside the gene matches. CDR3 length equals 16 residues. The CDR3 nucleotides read TGTGCCAGCAGGCCCGGGGGAGGGCTCCCCGGCGGGGAGCTGTTTTTT. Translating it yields CASRPGGGLPGGELFF.

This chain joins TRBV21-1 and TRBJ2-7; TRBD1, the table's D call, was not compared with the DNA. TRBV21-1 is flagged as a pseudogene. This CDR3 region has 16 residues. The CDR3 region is CASSKTRAGDAYEQYF. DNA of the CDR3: TGTGCCAGCAGCAAAACGCGGGCAGGGGATGCCTACGAGCAGTACTTC.

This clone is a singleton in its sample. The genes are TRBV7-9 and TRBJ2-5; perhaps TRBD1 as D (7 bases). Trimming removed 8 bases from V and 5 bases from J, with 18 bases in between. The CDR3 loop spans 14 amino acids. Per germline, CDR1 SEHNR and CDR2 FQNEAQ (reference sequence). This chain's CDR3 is CASALRQGGETQYF. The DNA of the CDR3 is TGTGCCAGCGCCCTCCGGCAGGGGGGTGAGACCCAGTACTTC.

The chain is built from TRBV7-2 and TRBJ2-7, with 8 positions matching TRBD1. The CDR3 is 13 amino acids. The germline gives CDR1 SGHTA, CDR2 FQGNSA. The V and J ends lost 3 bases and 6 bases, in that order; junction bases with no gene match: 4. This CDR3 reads CASSFGQGFEQYF. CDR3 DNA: TGTGCCAGCAGCTTTGGACAGGGCTTCGAGCAGTACTTC.

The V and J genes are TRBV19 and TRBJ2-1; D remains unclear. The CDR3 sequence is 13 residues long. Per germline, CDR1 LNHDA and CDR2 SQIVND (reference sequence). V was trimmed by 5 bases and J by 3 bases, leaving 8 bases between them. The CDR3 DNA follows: TGTGCCAGTAGTTTGGCCATCTACAATGAGCAGTTCTTC. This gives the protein CASSLAIYNEQFF.

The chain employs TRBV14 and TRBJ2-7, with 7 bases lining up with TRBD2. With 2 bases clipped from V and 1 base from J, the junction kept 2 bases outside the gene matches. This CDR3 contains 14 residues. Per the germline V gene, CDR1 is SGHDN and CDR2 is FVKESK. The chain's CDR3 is CASSQMGGSYEQYF. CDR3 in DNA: TGTGCCAGCAGCCAAATGGGAGGGTCCTACGAGCAGTACTTC.

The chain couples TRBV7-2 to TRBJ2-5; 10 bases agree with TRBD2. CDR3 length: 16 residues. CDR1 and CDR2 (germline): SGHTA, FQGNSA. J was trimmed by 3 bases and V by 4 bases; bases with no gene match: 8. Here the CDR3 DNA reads TGTGCCAGCAGCTCCCGCAGGCTAGCGGGAGAAGAGACCCAGTACTTC. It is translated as CASSSRRLAGEETQYF.

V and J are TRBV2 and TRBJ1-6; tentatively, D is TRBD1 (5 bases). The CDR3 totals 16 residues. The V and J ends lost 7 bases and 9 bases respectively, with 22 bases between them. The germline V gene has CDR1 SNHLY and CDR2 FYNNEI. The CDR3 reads CASTGHQGLAVSPLHF. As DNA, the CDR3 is TGTGCCAGCACGGGTCATCAGGGCCTCGCTGTTTCACCCCTCCACTTT.

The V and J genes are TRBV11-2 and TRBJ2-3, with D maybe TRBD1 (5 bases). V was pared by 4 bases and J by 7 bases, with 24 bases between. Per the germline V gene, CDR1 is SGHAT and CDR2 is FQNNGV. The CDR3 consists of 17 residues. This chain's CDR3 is CASSSGPRAPVENTQYF. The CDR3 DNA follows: TGTGCCAGCAGCTCCGGACCCAGGGCGCCGGTGGAAAATACGCAGTATTTT.

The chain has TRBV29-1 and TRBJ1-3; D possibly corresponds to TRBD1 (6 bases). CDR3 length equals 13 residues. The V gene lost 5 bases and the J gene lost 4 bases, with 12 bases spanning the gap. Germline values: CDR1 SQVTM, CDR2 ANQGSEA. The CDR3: CSVRTDEGNTIYF. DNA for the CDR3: TGCAGCGTTAGGACAGACGAGGGAAACACCATATATTTT.

The CDR3 DNA is TGTGCCAGTAGCTCTAGCGGGAGTAGCACAGATACGCAGTATTTT. Translation gives CASSSSGSSTDTQYF. V usage is TRBV19 and J usage is TRBJ2-3; TRBD2 agrees at 10 bases. J lost 0 bases, V lost 6 bases, and 3 bases had no gene match. Germline V CDR1 and CDR2: LNHDA, SQIVND (reference sequence). There are 15 residues in the CDR3.

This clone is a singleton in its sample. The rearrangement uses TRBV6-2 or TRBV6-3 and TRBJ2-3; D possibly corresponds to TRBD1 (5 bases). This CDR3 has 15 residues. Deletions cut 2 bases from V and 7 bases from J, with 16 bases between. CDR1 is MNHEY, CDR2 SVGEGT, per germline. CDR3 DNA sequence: TGTGCCAGCAGTTACGACCCTCAGAAGGGGTATACGCAGTATTTT. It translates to CASSYDPQKGYTQYF.

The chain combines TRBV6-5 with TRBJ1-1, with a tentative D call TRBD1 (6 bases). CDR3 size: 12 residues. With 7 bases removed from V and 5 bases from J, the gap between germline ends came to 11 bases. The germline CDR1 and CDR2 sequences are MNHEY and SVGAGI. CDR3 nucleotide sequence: TGTGCCAGCACAGGGGCCTGGACTGAAGCTTTCTTT. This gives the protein CASTGAWTEAFF.